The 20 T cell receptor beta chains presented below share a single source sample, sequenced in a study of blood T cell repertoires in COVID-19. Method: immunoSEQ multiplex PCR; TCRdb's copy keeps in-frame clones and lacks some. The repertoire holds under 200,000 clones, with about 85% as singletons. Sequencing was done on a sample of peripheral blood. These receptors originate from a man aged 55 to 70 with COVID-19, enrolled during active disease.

CDR3: CASSLTVHEQYF. The CDR3 nucleotides are TGTGCCAGCAGCTTAACAGTGCACGAGCAGTACTTC. The chain employs TRBV7-2 and TRBJ2-7; no firm D call. This CDR3 region has 12 residues. V lost 2 bases and J 5 bases, leaving 7 bases between the germline ends. Germline CDR1 is SGHTA and CDR2 is FQGNSA.

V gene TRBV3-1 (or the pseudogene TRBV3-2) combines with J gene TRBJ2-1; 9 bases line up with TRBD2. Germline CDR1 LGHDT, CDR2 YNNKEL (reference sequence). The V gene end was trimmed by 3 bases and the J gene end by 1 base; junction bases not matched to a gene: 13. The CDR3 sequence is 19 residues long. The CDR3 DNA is TGTGCCAGCAGCCAGGGGATTTTAGCGGGAGCATCTTCCTACAATGAGCAGTTCTTC. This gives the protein CASSQGILAGASSYNEQFF.

The CDR3 DNA reads TGTGCCAGCTCATCGGGACAGGCCAGCCTCTACGAGCAGTACTTC. Translated, it gives CASSSGQASLYEQYF. The chain couples TRBV18 to TRBJ2-7; 8 bases match TRBD1. J was trimmed by 3 bases and V by 5 bases; bases with no gene match: 9. Germline loops: CDR1 KGHSH, CDR2 LQKENI. The CDR3 loop spans 15 amino acids.

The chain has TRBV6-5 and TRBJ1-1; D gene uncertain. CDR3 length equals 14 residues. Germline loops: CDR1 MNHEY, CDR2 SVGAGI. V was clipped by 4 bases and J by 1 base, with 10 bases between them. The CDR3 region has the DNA TGTGCCAGCAGTTCCCACAGCCAGAACACTGAAGCTTTCTTT. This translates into CASSSHSQNTEAFF.

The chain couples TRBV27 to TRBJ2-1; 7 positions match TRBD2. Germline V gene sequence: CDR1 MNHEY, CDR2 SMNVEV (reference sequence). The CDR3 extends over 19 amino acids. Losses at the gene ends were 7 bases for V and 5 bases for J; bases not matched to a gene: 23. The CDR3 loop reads CASNLRRNPQRGRDNEQFF. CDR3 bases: TGTGCCAGCAACCTCAGACGGAACCCCCAGCGGGGAAGAGACAATGAGCAGTTCTTC.

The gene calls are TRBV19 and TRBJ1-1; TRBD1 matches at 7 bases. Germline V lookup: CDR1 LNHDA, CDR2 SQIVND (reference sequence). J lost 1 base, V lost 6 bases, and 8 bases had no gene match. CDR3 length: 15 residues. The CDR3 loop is CASSDRVLRNTEAFF. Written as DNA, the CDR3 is TGTGCCAGTAGCGACAGGGTCTTGAGGAACACTGAAGCTTTCTTT.

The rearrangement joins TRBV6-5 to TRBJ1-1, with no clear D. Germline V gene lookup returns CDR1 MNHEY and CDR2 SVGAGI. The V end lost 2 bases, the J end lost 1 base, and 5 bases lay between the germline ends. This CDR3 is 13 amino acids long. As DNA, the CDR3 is TGTGCCAGCAGTTACGGGCAGAACACTGAAGCTTTCTTT. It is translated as CASSYGQNTEAFF.

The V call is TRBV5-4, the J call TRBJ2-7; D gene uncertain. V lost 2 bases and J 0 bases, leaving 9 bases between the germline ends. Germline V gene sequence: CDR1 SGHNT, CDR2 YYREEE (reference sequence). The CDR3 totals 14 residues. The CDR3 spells CASSFQGGSYEQYF. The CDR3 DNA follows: TGTGCCAGCAGCTTTCAAGGCGGCTCCTACGAGCAGTACTTC.

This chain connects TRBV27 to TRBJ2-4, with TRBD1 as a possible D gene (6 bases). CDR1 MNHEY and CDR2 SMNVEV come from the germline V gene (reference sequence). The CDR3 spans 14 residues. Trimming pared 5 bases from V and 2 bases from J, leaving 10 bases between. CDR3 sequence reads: CASSPQGTKNIQYF. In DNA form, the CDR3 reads TGTGCCAGCAGTCCACAGGGTACCAAAAACATTCAGTACTTC.

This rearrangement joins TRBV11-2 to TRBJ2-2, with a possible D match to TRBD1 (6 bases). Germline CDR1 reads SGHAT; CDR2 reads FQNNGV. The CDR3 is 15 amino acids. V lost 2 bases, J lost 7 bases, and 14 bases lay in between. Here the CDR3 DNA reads TGTGCCAGCAGCTTAAGGGAAGCAGGGGACGGGGAGCTGTTTTTT. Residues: CASSLREAGDGELFF.

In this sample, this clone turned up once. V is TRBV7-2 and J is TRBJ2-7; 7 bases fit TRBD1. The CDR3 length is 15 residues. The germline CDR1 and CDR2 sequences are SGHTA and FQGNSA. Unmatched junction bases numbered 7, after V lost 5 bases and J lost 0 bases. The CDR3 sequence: CASSPSTGLSYEQYF. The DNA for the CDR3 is TGTGCCAGCAGCCCCTCGACAGGGCTCTCCTACGAGCAGTACTTC.

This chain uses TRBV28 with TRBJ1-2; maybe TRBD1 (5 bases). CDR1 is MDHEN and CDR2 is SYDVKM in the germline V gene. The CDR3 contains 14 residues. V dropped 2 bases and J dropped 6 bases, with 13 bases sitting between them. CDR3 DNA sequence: TGTGCCAGCAGTTTAGGTCAGGGAATTAATGGCTACACCTTC. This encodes CASSLGQGINGYTF.

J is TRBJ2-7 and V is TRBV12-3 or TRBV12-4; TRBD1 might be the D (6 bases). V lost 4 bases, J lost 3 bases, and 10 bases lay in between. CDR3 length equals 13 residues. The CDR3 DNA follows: TGTGCCAGCAGTTATGGCAGGGGCTACGAGCAGTACTTC. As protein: CASSYGRGYEQYF.

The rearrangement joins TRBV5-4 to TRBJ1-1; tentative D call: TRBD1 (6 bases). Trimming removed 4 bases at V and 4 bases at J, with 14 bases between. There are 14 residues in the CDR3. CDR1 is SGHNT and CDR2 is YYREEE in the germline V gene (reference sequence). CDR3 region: CASSTRDIGTEAFF. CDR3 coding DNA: TGTGCCAGCAGCACCCGGGACATAGGCACTGAAGCTTTCTTT.

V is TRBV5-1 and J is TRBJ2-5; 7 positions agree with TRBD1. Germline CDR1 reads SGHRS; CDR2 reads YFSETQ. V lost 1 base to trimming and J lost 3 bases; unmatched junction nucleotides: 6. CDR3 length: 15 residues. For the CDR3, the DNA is TGCGCCAGCAGCTTGTTCCTGGGGACAGAAGAGACCCAGTACTTC. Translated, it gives CASSLFLGTEETQYF.

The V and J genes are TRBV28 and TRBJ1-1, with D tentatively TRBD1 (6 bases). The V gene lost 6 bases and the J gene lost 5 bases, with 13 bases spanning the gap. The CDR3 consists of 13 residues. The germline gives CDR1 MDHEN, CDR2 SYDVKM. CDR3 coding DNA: TGTGCCAGCAGGGAGACAGGAACGACTGAAGCTTTCTTT. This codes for CASRETGTTEAFF.

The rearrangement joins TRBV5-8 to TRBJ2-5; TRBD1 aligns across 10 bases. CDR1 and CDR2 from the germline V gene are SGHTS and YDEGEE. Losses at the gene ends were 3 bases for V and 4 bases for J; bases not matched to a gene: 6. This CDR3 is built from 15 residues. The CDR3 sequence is CASSSDRGPRETQYF. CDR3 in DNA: TGTGCCAGCAGCTCTGACAGGGGGCCGAGAGAGACCCAGTACTTC.

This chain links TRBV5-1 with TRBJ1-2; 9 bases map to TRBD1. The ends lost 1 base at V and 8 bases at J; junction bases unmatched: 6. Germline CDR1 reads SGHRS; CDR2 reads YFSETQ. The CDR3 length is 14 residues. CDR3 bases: TGCGCCAGCAGCTTGCCTGGACAGGGGTACGGCTACACCTTC. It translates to CASSLPGQGYGYTF.

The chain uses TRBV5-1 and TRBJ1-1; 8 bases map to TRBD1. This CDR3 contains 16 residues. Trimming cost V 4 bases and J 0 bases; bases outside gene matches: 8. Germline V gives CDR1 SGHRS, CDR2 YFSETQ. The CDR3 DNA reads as TGCGCCAGCAGCACAGGGGGTGGCGGACTGAACACTGAAGCTTTCTTT. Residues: CASSTGGGGLNTEAFF.

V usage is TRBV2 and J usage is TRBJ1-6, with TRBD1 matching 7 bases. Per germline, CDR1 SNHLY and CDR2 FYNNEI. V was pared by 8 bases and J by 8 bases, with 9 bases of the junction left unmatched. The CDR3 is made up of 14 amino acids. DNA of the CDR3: TGTGCCAGCCTCTCCGGGACAGTTTATTCACCCCTCCACTTT. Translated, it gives CASLSGTVYSPLHF.